Reported below is one T cell receptor (beta chain). This sample is drawn from a study of blood T cell repertoires in COVID-19. Study-wide background: Both acute and convalescent COVID-19 samples were obtained from the United States, Italy and Spain. Sources were T cells, B-cell-depleted T cells, or PBMCs; the material itself was cDNA or gDNA.

The CDR3 is 13 residues long. V was cut by 5 bases and J by 6 bases, with 13 bases left in between. Germline CDR1 is MDHEN and CDR2 is SYDVKM. The assay was immunoSEQ multiplex PCR, and TCRdb's table has in-frame clones only and misses some. The sample includes 400,000 to 550,000 clones, roughly 85% of them seen just once. Living in 24 US areas, the participants were between roughly 18 and 90 years of age. The sequenced sample consisted of PBMCs or T cells enriched from blood (not recorded which). The TCR originated in a woman between 18 and 29 years old with acute COVID-19. The gene calls are TRBV28 and TRBJ1-2; tentative D call: TRBD1 (5 bases). CDR3 in amino acids: CASSPTVYNGYTF. The CDR3, as DNA: TGTGCCAGCAGTCCGACAGTATACAATGGCTACACCTTC.